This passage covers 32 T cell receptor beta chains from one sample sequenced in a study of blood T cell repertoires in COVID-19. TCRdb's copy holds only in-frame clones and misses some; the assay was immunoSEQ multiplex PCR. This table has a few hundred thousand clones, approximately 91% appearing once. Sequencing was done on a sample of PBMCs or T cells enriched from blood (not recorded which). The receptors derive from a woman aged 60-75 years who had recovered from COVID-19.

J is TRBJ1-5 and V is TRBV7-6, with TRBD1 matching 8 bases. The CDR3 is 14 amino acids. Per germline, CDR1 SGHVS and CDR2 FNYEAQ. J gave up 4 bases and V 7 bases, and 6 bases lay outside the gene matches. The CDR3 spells CASTLDRGNQPQHF. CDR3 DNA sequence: TGTGCCAGCACCCTAGACAGGGGAAATCAGCCCCAGCATTTT.

This CDR3 is CASSSKQGTEAFF. CDR3 nucleotides: TGTGCCAGCAGCTCAAAACAGGGCACTGAAGCTTTCTTT. The J gene is TRBJ1-1, the V gene TRBV11-2; perhaps TRBD1 as D (6 bases). CDR3 size: 13 residues. V gave up 4 bases and J gave up 4 bases, with 10 bases separating them. In germline, CDR1 is SGHAT, CDR2 FQNNGV. Full variable domain (outside the CDR3, taken from reference TRBV11-2 and TRBJ1-1): EAGVAQSPRYKIIEKRQSVAFWCNPISGHATLYWYQQILGQGPKLLIQFQNNGVVDDSQLPKDRFSAERLKGVDSTLKIQPAKLEDSAVYLCASSSKQGTEAFFGQGTRLTVV.

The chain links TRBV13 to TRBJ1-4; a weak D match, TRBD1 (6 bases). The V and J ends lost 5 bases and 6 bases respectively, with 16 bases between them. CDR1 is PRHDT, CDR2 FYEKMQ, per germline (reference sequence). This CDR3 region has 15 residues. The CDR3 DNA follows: TGTGCCAGCAGCCGGAAGACAGGAGTAGATGAAAAACTGTTTTTT. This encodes CASSRKTGVDEKLFF.

CDR3 residues: CASTDRISNQPQHF. CDR3 DNA: TGTGCCAGCACAGACAGGATTAGCAATCAGCCCCAGCATTTT. V gene TRBV6-5 combines with J gene TRBJ1-5; D is perhaps TRBD1 (6 bases). The germline CDR1 and CDR2 sequences are MNHEY and SVGAGI. The V end was cut by 7 bases, the J end by 0 bases, with 10 bases between. The CDR3 extends over 14 amino acids.

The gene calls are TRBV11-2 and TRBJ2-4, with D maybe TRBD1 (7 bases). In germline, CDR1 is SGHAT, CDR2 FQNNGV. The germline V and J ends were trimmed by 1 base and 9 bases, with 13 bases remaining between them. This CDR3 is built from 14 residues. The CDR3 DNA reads TGTGCCAGCAGCTTAGCGGGGACAGCGGGCATTCAGTACTTC. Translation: CASSLAGTAGIQYF. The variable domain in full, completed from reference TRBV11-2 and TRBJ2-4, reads EAGVAQSPRYKIIEKRQSVAFWCNPISGHATLYWYQQILGQGPKLLIQFQNNGVVDDSQLPKDRFSAERLKGVDSTLKIQPAKLEDSAVYLCASSLAGTAGIQYFGAGTRLSVL.

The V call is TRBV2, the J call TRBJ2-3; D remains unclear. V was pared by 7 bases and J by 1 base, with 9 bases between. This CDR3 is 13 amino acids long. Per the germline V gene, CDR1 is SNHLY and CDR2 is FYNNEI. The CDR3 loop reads CASKTQGTDTQYF. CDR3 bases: TGTGCCAGCAAAACTCAGGGCACAGATACGCAGTATTTT.

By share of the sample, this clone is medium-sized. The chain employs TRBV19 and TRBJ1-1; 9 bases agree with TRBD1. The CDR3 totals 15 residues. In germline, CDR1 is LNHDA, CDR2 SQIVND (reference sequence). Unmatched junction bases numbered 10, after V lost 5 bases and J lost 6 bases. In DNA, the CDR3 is TGTGCCAGTAGTTGGTTAGGGACAGGGACTCCTGAAGCTTTCTTT. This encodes CASSWLGTGTPEAFF.

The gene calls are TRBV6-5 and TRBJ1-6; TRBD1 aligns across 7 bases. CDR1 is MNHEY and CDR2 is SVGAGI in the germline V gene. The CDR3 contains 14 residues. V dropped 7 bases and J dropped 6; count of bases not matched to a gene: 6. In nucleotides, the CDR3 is TGTGCCAGCAACAAGGACAGGACTAATTCACCCCTCCACTTT. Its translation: CASNKDRTNSPLHF.

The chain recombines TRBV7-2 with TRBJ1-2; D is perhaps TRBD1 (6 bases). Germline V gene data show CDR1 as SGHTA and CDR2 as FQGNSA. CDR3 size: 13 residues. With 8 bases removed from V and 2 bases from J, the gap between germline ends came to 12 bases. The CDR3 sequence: CASHRAGNYGYTF. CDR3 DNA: TGTGCCAGCCACAGGGCGGGCAACTATGGCTACACCTTC.

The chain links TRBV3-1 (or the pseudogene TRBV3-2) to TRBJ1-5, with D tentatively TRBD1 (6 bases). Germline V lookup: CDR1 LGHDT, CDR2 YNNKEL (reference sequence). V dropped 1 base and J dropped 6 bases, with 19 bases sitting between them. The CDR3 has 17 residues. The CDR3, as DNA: TGTGCCAGCAGCCAAGGGCCTTTGGGGGCCCTAGGTCAGCCCCAGCATTTT. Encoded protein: CASSQGPLGALGQPQHF.

This CDR3 reads CASGLRLGDFVGHYNEQFF. CDR3 bases: TGTGCTAGTGGTTTGCGGCTGGGGGACTTCGTAGGTCACTACAATGAGCAGTTCTTC. The chain employs TRBV12-5 and TRBJ2-1; D is perhaps TRBD2 (6 bases). Trimming removed 2 bases from V and 3 bases from J, with 23 bases in between. This CDR3 spans 19 amino acids. From germline, CDR1 is LGHNT and CDR2 FRNRAP.

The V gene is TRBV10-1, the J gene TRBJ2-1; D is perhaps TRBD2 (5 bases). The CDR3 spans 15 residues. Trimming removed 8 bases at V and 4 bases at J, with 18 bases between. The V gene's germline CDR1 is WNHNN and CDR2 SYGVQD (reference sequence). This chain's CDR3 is CASSPEVGLYNEQFF. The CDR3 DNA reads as TGCGCCAGCTCCCCGGAGGTCGGGCTTTACAATGAGCAGTTCTTC.

The CDR3 protein is CASSLLAGGPYEQFF. Written as DNA, the CDR3 is TGTGCCAGCAGCTTACTAGCGGGGGGGCCGTATGAGCAGTTCTTC. This sequence joins TRBV7-2 and TRBJ2-1; 12 bases are shared with TRBD2. The V gene's germline CDR1 is SGHTA and CDR2 FQGNSA. The ends lost 2 bases at V and 8 bases at J; junction bases unmatched: 4. This CDR3 comprises 15 residues.

This chain's CDR3 is CASSPTGVGDNEQFF. CDR3 sequence (DNA): TGTGCCAGCAGTCCGACAGGGGTGGGGGACAATGAGCAGTTCTTC. This chain uses TRBV28 with TRBJ2-1; TRBD1 agrees at 8 bases. The germline CDR1 and CDR2 sequences are MDHEN and SYDVKM. V lost 5 bases and J lost 5; bases outside the gene matches: 8. This CDR3 has 15 amino acids. The variable domain in full, completed from reference TRBV28 and TRBJ2-1, reads DVKVTQSSRYLVKRTGEKVFLECVQDMDHENMFWYRQDPGLGLRLIYFSYDVKMKEKGDIPEGYSVSREKKERFSLILESASTNQTSMYLCASSPTGVGDNEQFFGPGTRLTVL.

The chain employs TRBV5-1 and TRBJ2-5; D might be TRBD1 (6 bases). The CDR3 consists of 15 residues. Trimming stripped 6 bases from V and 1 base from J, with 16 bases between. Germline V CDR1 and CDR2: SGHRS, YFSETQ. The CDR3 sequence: CASKKGDTSQETQYF. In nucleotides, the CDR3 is TGCGCCAGCAAGAAAGGGGACACCTCCCAAGAGACCCAGTACTTC.

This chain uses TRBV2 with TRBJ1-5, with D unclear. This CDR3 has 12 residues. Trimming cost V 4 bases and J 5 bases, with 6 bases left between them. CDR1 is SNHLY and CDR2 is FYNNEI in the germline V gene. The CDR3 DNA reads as TGTGCCAGCAGTGCAGATTATCAGCCCCAGCATTTT. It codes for CASSADYQPQHF.

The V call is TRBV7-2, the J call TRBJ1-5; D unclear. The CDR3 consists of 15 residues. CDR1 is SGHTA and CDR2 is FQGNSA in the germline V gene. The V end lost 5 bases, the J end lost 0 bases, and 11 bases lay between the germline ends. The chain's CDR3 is CASSTKSGSNQPQHF. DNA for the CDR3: TGTGCCAGCAGCACCAAGTCGGGTAGCAATCAGCCCCAGCATTTT.

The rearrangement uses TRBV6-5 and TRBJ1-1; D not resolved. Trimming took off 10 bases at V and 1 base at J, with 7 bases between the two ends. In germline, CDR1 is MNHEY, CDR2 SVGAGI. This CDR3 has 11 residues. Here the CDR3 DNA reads TGTGCCACCCACAAGAACACTGAAGCTTTCTTT. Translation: CATHKNTEAFF.

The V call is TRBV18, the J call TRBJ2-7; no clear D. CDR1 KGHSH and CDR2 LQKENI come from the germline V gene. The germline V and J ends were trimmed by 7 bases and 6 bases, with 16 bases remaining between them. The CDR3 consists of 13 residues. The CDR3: CASFDPSKREQYF. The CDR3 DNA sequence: TGTGCCAGCTTCGACCCGTCAAAGCGCGAGCAGTACTTC.

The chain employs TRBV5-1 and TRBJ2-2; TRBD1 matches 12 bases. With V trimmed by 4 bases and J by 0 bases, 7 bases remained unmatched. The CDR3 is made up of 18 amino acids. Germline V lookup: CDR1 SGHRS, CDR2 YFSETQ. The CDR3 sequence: CASSLPRDRGPNTGELFF. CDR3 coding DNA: TGCGCCAGCAGCCTGCCGAGGGACAGGGGGCCGAACACCGGGGAGCTGTTTTTT.

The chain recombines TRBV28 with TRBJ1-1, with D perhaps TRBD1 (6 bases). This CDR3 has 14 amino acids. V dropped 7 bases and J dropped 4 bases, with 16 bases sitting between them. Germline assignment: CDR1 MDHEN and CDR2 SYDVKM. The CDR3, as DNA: TGTGCCAGCATAACAGGGTTTGTTGGCACTGAAGCTTTCTTT. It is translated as CASITGFVGTEAFF. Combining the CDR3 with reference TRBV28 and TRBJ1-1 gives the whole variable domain DVKVTQSSRYLVKRTGEKVFLECVQDMDHENMFWYRQDPGLGLRLIYFSYDVKMKEKGDIPEGYSVSREKKERFSLILESASTNQTSMYLCASITGFVGTEAFFGQGTRLTVV.

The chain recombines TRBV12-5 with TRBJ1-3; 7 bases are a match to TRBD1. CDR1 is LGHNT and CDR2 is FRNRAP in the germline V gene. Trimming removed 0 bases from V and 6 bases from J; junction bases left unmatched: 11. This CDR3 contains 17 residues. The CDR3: CASGLVLSGQMENTIYF. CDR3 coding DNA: TGTGCTAGTGGTTTGGTCCTCTCGGGACAGATGGAAAACACCATATATTTT.

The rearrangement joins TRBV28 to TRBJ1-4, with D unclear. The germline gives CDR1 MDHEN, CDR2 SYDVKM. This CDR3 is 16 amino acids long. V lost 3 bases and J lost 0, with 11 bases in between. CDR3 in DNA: TGTGCCAGCAGTTTTTTGGCCAGTGCAACTAATGAAAAACTGTTTTTT. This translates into CASSFLASATNEKLFF.

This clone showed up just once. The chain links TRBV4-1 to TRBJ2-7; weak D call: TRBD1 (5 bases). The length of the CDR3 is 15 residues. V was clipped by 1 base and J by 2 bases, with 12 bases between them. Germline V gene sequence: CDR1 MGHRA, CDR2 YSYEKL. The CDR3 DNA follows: TGCGCCAGCAGCCAAGGGACAATGGTCCCCTACGAGCAGTACGTC. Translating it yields CASSQGTMVPYEQYV.

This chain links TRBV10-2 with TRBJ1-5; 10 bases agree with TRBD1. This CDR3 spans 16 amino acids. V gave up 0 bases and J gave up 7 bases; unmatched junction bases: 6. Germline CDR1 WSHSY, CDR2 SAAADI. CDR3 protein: CASSESTGGYGQPQHF. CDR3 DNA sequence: TGCGCCAGCAGTGAGTCGACAGGGGGCTACGGGCAGCCCCAGCATTTT.

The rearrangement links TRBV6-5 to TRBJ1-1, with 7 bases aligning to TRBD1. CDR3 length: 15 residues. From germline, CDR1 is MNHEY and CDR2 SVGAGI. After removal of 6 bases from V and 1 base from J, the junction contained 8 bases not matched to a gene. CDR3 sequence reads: CASSWDGTENTEAFF. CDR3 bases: TGTGCCAGCAGCTGGGACGGGACAGAGAACACTGAAGCTTTCTTT.

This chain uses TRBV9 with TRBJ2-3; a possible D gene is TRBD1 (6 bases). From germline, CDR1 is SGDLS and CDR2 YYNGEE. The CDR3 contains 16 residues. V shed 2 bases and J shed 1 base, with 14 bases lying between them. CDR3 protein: CASSVGGARGTDTQYF. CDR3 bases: TGTGCCAGCAGCGTTGGGGGCGCCAGGGGCACAGATACGCAGTATTTT.

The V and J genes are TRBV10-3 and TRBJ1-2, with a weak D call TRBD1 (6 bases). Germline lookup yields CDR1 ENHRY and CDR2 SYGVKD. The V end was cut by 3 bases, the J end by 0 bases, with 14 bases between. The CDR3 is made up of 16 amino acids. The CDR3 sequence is CAISETGQLANYGYTF. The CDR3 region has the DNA TGTGCCATCAGTGAAACAGGACAGCTAGCTAACTATGGCTACACCTTC.

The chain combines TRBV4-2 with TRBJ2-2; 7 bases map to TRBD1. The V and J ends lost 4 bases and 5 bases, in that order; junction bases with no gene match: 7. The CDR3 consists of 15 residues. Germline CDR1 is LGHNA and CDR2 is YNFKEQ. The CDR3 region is CASSPRQGMTGELFF. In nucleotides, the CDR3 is TGTGCCAGCAGCCCCCGACAGGGTATGACCGGGGAGCTGTTTTTT.

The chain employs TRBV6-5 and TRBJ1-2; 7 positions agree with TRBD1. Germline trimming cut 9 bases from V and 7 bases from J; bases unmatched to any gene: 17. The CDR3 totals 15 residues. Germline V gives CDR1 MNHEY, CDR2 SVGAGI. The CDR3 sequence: CASKTPGTVGSGYTF. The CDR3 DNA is TGTGCCAGTAAAACCCCCGGGACAGTCGGAAGTGGCTACACCTTC.

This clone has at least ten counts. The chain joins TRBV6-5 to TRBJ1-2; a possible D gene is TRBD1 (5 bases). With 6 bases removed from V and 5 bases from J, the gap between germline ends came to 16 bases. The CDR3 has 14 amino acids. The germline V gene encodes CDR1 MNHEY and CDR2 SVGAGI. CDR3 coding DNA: TGTGCCAGCAGCACCCACCGACAGATTTATGGCTACACCTTC. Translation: CASSTHRQIYGYTF.

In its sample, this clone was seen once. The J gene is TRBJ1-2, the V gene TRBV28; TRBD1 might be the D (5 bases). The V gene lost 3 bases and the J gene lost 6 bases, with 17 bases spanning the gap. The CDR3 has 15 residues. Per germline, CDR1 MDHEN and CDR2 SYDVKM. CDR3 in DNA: TGTGCCAGCAGTTTCCCGGAGGGCCAGGGTCATGGCTACACCTTC. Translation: CASSFPEGQGHGYTF.